This T cell receptor beta chain emerged from a study of T cells in Graves' hyperthyroidism and ophthalmopathy. Across the whole study: Peripheral blood was obtained at initial diagnosis, preceding any treatment.

The ends were cut back, 1 base at V and 9 bases at J, with 18 bases in the middle. Per the germline V gene, CDR1 is SGHAT and CDR2 is FQNNGV. The CDR3 consists of 15 residues. This clonotype was counted only a few times. The target antigen is unknown. Findings of the study overall: Using 13 V-J features, a model discriminated ophthalmopathy from stable hyperthyroidism.

From RNA transcripts, TCR beta CDR3 regions were amplified. Using the HTBI primer set, a first-round RT-PCR was run on the TCR CDR3. TCRdb fed the multiplex PCR reads into MiXCR, producing one record per CDR3 protein. The sample has about 740,000 distinct CDR3 sequences, 13% to 15% seen once. The study defined stable Graves' hyperthyroidism as no ophthalmopathy progression within 18 months. In patients aged 18 to 65, hyperthyroidism was newly diagnosed, with duration under 2 months. The rearrangement links TRBV11-2 to TRBJ2-5; tentatively, D is TRBD2 (6 bases). Sequencing was done on a sample of blood. The sequence derives from a woman aged 18-29 years with Graves' hyperthyroidism. The CDR3 DNA is TGTGCCAGCAGCTTAGGTTATAGCGGCGGTCAGGCCCAGTACTTC. Translation gives CASSLGYSGGQAQYF.